Following are 17 T cell receptor beta chains from one sample sequenced in a study of cytomegalovirus exposure and HLA in healthy donors. 13 Jbeta primers and 60 Vbeta primers were used for the PCR. Data came from immunoSEQ multiplex PCR; TCRdb stores just in-frame clones and leaves some out. The sample includes about 210,000 clones. The source material was PBMCs. The receptors originated from a woman in her 30s in good health and CMV-seropositive.

This sequence joins TRBV7-8 and TRBJ2-7; D gene unclear. The CDR3 spans 13 residues. The V end lost 0 bases, the J end lost 4 bases, and 7 bases lay between the germline ends. Germline CDR1 reads SGHVS; CDR2 reads FQNEAQ. Here the CDR3 DNA reads TGTGCCAGCAGCTTAGCCCGTGCGTACGAGCAGTACTTC. Translating it yields CASSLARAYEQYF. Together with reference TRBV7-8 and TRBJ2-7, the CDR3 gives the full variable domain: GAGVSQSPRYKVAKRGQDVALRCDPISGHVSLFWYQQALGQGPEFLTYFQNEAQLDKSGLPSDRFFAERPEGSVSTLKIQRTQQEDSAVYLCASSLARAYEQYFGPGTRLTVT.

The J gene is TRBJ1-1, the V gene TRBV6-5; D not certain. Per the germline V gene, CDR1 is MNHEY and CDR2 is SVGAGI. Trimming left V 2 bases short and J 4 bases short, with 14 bases between. This CDR3 spans 15 amino acids. CDR3 residues: CASSYLEWRSTEAFF. In DNA, the CDR3 is TGTGCCAGCAGTTACCTCGAGTGGCGGAGCACTGAAGCTTTCTTT.

This rearrangement joins TRBV5-1 to TRBJ2-2, with 7 bases aligning to TRBD1. The CDR3 spans 16 residues. V dropped 0 bases and J dropped 4; count of bases not matched to a gene: 6. Germline V gene sequence: CDR1 SGHRS, CDR2 YFSETQ. This CDR3 is CASSLAEGAGTGELFF. The CDR3 bases are TGCGCCAGCAGCTTGGCCGAGGGGGCGGGCACCGGGGAGCTGTTTTTT.

To note about this clone: The sample holds other DNA sequences that translate to the same CDR3. The V gene is TRBV9, the J gene TRBJ2-3; 13 nucleotides match TRBD2. Germline values: CDR1 SGDLS, CDR2 YYNGEE. This CDR3 is built from 16 residues. With 0 bases clipped from V and 3 bases from J, the junction kept 1 base outside the gene matches. DNA of the CDR3: TGTGCCAGCAGCGTAGGACTAGCGGGGGGTACAGATACGCAGTATTTT. It is translated as CASSVGLAGGTDTQYF.

This sequence joins TRBV28 and TRBJ1-4; D remains unclear. The CDR3 sequence is 11 residues long. The V gene lost 5 bases and the J gene lost 9 bases, with 7 bases spanning the gap. Looked up from germline, CDR1 is MDHEN and CDR2 is SYDVKM. The CDR3 spells CASSLDQKLFF. CDR3 in DNA: TGTGCCAGCAGTCTAGACCAAAAACTGTTTTTT.

This rearrangement joins TRBV4-1 to TRBJ1-2, with a tentative D call TRBD1 (6 bases). V lost 0 bases, J lost 4 bases, and 15 bases lay in between. The CDR3 consists of 16 residues. Per the germline V gene, CDR1 is MGHRA and CDR2 is YSYEKL. The CDR3 loop reads CASSQELRGTSYGYTF. For the CDR3, the DNA is TGCGCCAGCAGCCAAGAACTCAGGGGAACGAGCTATGGCTACACCTTC.

The J gene is TRBJ2-1, the V gene TRBV9, with TRBD2 matching 8 bases. Germline V CDR1 and CDR2: SGDLS, YYNGEE. Germline trimming cut 4 bases from V and 2 bases from J; bases unmatched to any gene: 11. This CDR3 region has 17 residues. CDR3 DNA: TGTGCCAGCAGCTCCGGGGGGGGACAAACCGCCTACAATGAGCAGTTCTTC. As protein: CASSSGGGQTAYNEQFF.

The rearrangement links TRBV18 to TRBJ2-3; 15 bases fit TRBD2. The CDR3 has 18 amino acids. V lost 2 bases, J lost 5 bases, and 8 bases stayed unmatched. The germline V gene has CDR1 KGHSH and CDR2 LQKENI. DNA of the CDR3: TGTGCCAGCTCACCATTAGGACTAGCGGGAGGGCCTGGAGATACGCAGTATTTT. Residues: CASSPLGLAGGPGDTQYF.

The chain combines TRBV10-3 with TRBJ2-3, with 9 bases aligning to TRBD1. Germline assignment: CDR1 ENHRY and CDR2 SYGVKD. This CDR3 is built from 14 residues. V lost 6 bases to trimming and J lost 4 bases; unmatched junction nucleotides: 5. The CDR3 coding sequence is TGTGCCATCAGGGAGAGACAGGGGGCAGATACGCAGTATTTT. Translation: CAIRERQGADTQYF.

This chain uses TRBV28 with TRBJ1-5, with 7 bases identical to TRBD1. Germline V CDR1 and CDR2: MDHEN, SYDVKM. Trimming at V came to 6 bases and at J to 3 bases, leaving 2 bases not matched to a gene. This CDR3 has 13 residues. This CDR3 reads CASRQGNNQPQHF. The CDR3 coding sequence is TGTGCCAGCAGACAGGGGAACAATCAGCCCCAGCATTTT.

The V and J genes are TRBV7-9 and TRBJ1-6, with 10 bases lining up with TRBD1. The CDR3 runs to 15 residues. Trimming at V came to 1 base and at J to 9 bases, leaving 3 bases not matched to a gene. Per germline, CDR1 SEHNR and CDR2 FQNEAQ (reference sequence). The CDR3 reads CASSLDGTGVSPLHF. In DNA form, the CDR3 reads TGTGCCAGCAGCTTAGACGGGACAGGGGTTTCACCCCTCCACTTT. Full variable domain (missing parts from reference TRBV7-9 and TRBJ1-6): DTGVSQNPRHKITKRGQNVTFRCDPISEHNRLYWYRQTLGQGPEFLTYFQNEAQLEKSRLLSDRFSAERPKGSFSTLEIQRTEQGDSAMYLCASSLDGTGVSPLHFGNGTRLTVT.

The chain combines TRBV18 with TRBJ2-6; D is unresolved. There are 15 residues in the CDR3. The germline V and J ends were trimmed by 6 bases and 4 bases, with 13 bases remaining between them. Germline V gives CDR1 KGHSH, CDR2 LQKENI. The CDR3, as DNA: TGTGCCAGCTCCGGAAGCCTCGGGGGGGCCAACGTCCTGACTTTC. It is translated as CASSGSLGGANVLTF. Complete variable domain (other parts from reference TRBV18 and TRBJ2-6): NAGVMQNPRHLVRRRGQEARLRCSPMKGHSHVYWYRQLPEEGLKFMVYLQKENIIDESGMPKERFSAEFPKEGPSILRIQQVVRGDSAAYFCASSGSLGGANVLTFGAGSRLTVL.

This chain connects TRBV5-4 to TRBJ2-7; 9 nucleotides line up with TRBD1. The CDR3 runs to 15 residues. Germline V gene sequence: CDR1 SGHNT, CDR2 YYREEE (reference sequence). V was clipped by 3 bases and J by 2 bases; unmatched bases: 6. In DNA form, the CDR3 reads TGTGCCAGCAGCTCAGGACAGGGGTCCGCCTACGAGCAGTACTTC. This translates into CASSSGQGSAYEQYF.

The chain recombines TRBV10-3 with TRBJ2-1; 9 nucleotides match TRBD1. CDR3 length: 16 residues. V shed 4 bases and J 4 bases; nucleotides not matched to a gene: 8. CDR1 ENHRY and CDR2 SYGVKD come from the germline V gene. The chain's CDR3 is CAISGPGQGTYNEQFF. The CDR3 nucleotides read TGTGCCATCAGTGGACCGGGACAGGGAACTTACAATGAGCAGTTCTTC.

The chain joins TRBV5-1 to TRBJ2-5; the match to TRBD1 covers 8 bases. The trim removed 0 bases at V and 2 bases at J, leaving 9 bases unmatched. Per germline, CDR1 SGHRS and CDR2 YFSETQ. The CDR3 length is 17 residues. As DNA, the CDR3 is TGCGCCAGCAGCTTGGCCTTAGGACAGGGTGGGCAAGAGACCCAGTACTTC. It codes for CASSLALGQGGQETQYF.

This sequence joins TRBV27 and TRBJ2-3, with 8 bases identical to TRBD2. The CDR3 has 15 residues. J lost 2 bases, V lost 4 bases, and 5 bases had no gene match. CDR1 is MNHEY and CDR2 is SMNVEV in the germline V gene (reference sequence). CDR3: CASSWQAGATDTQYF. The CDR3 DNA is TGTGCCAGCAGTTGGCAAGCGGGAGCCACAGATACGCAGTATTTT.

The chain combines TRBV5-4 with TRBJ2-1; 9 positions match TRBD2. CDR1 and CDR2 from the germline V gene are SGHNT and YYREEE (reference sequence). The CDR3 consists of 15 residues. V trimming: 1 base; J trimming: 2 bases; junction bases outside the gene matches: 1. CDR3 residues: CASSLSGRPYNEQFF. The CDR3 coding sequence is TGTGCCAGCAGCTTGAGCGGGAGGCCCTACAATGAGCAGTTCTTC.